A selection of T cell receptor beta chains follows, all from one sample in a study of T cell responses to AZD1222 COVID-19 vaccine. Using immunoSEQ multiplex PCR, the repertoire was profiled, and TCRdb retains in-frame clones only, with some absent. The sample yields roughly 170,000 clones, 88% seen once. Sequenced here: peripheral blood, sampled on day 0 of AZD1222 vaccination. The receptors shown here come from an adult in good health. Each CDR3 is given with its conserved first and last residue. The D gene is left open where the match is weak.

CDR3 protein | V gene | D gene
CASSYSRFGETQYF | TRBV6-5 | NA
CVRAGTQYF | TRBV28 | NA
CASSEAYTF | TRBV2 | NA
CAWSRTGNNSPLHF | TRBV30 | TRBD1
CASSLRRGGPGELFF | TRBV3-1/TRBV3-2 | NA
CASSIGSYNEQFF | TRBV19 | NA
CATSATDSTDTQYF | TRBV24-1 | NA
CASSLAVVSQPQHF | TRBV5-5 | NA
CASSLGGRSREQYF | TRBV7-8 | NA
CASSGGGVGNEKLFF | TRBV9 | NA
CASSFTDSSSGEQFF | TRBV5-5 | NA
CASTPRQDFSGNTIYF | TRBV19 | NA
CASSARPAGYETQYF | TRBV7-2 | TRBD2
CASSLPQAYNEQFF | TRBV28 | NA
CAWRDRTVFPGELFF | TRBV30 | NA
CASSLDGQGYEQFF | TRBV11-2 | TRBD1
CASSEGAGSGNTIYF | TRBV9 | TRBD1
CASTEGQLYGYTF | TRBV2 | TRBD1
CASSEGTLRQPQHF | TRBV2 | NA
CASSPATRVTGELFF | TRBV27 | NA
CASSRKGLAGDEQYF | TRBV27 | TRBD2
CASSSEERTINYGYTF | TRBV7-2 | NA
CASSFPPSGRSETQYF | TRBV28 | TRBD2
CASSVASSQRNTEAFF | TRBV9 | NA
CASSPQQGIAKNIQYF | TRBV7-9 | TRBD1